This T cell receptor (beta chain) emerged from a study of T cell responses to AZD1222 COVID-19 vaccine. Study results and caveats: Females made up more of the donors, who were largely white British, and clonal diversity may have come out too low. Repertoires were collected only later (after the peak T cell response had occurred).

Sequencing was performed with immunoSEQ multiplex PCR; in TCRdb, only in-frame clones are kept and a portion is missing. The repertoire consists of 100,000 to 150,000 clones, with roughly 85% occurring once and the leading ten covering roughly 20%. Note on this clone: Its target is not known.

The CDR3 runs 15 residues. Trimming took 5 bases from V and 1 from J, leaving 11 bases between them. CDR1 and CDR2 from the germline V gene are PRHDT and FYEKMQ (reference sequence). This rearrangement joins TRBV13 to TRBJ1-4, with unresolved D. The source was peripheral blood, collected on day 0 of MenACWY control vaccination. This receptor was taken from an adult in good health. CDR3 DNA: TGTGCCAGCAGCCCCCGGGCAAGAACTAATGAAAAACTGTTTTTT. Its protein is CASSPRARTNEKLFF.